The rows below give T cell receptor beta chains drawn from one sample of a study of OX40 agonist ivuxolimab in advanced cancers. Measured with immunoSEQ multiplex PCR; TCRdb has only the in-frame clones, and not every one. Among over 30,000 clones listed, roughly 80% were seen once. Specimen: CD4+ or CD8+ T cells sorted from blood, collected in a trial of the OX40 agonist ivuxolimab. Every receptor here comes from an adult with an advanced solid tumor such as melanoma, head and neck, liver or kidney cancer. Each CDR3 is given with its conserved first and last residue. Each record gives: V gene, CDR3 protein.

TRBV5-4	CASSLGQGGDEQFF
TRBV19	CASKTGNYGYTF
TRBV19	CASSISSGGARGQETQYF
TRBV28	CASSLSSLGRAFF
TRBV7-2	CASSGRTGGWEQYF
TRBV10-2	CASSEYQHTPLHF
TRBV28	CASSSPLGQSTDTQYF
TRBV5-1	CASSLNTDPQNNEQFF
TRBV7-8	CASSLALGQGARGYTF
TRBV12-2	CASRLVWGNSPLHF
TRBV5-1	CASSFRANTEAFF
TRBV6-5	CASSLQGTGTYEQYF
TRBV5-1	CASSFMVGGGTEAFF
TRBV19	CASSFWTGGDGELFF
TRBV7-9	CASSRGQSYNSPLHF
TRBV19	CASSMGQGFSYEQYF